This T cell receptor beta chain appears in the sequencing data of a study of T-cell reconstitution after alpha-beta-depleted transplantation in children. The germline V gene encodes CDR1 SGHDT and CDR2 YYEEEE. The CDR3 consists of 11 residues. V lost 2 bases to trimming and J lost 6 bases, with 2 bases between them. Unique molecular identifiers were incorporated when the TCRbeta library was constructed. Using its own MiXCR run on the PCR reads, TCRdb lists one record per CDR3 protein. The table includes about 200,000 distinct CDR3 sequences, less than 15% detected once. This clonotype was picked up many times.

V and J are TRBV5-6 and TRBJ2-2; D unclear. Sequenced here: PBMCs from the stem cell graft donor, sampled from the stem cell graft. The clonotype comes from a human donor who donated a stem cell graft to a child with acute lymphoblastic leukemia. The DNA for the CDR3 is TGTGCCAGCAGCTTTGCCGGGGAGCTGTTTTTT. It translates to CASSFAGELFF. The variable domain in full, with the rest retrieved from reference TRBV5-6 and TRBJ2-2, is DAGVTQSPTHLIKTRGQQVTLRCSPKSGHDTVSWYQQALGQGPQFIFQYYEEEERQRGNFPDRFSGHQFPNYSSELNVNALLLGDSALYLCASSFAGELFFGEGSRLTVL.